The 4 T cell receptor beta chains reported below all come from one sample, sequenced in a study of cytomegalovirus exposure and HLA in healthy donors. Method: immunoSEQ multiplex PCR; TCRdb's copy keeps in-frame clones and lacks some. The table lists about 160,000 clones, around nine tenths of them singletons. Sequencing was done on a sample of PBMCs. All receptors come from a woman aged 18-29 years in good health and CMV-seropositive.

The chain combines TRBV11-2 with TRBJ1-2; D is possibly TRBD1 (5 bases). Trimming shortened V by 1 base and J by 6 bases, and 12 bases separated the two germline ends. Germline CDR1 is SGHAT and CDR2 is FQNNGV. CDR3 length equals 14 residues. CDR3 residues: CASSLGWTSDGYTF. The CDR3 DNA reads TGTGCCAGCAGCTTAGGTTGGACATCGGATGGCTACACCTTC. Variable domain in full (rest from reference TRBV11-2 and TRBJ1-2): EAGVAQSPRYKIIEKRQSVAFWCNPISGHATLYWYQQILGQGPKLLIQFQNNGVVDDSQLPKDRFSAERLKGVDSTLKIQPAKLEDSAVYLCASSLGWTSDGYTFGSGTRLTVV.

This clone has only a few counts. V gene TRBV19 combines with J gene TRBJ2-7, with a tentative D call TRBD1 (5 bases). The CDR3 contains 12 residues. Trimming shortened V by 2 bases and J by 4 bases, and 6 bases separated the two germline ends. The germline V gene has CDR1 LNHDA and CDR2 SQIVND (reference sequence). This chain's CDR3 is CASSIQGYEQYF. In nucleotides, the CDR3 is TGTGCCAGTAGTATACAGGGTTACGAGCAGTACTTC.

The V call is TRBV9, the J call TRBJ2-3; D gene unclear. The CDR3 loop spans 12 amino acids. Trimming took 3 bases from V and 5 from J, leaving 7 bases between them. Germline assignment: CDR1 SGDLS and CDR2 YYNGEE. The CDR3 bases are TGTGCCAGCAGCGCCGAGCGAGATACGCAGTATTTT. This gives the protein CASSAERDTQYF.

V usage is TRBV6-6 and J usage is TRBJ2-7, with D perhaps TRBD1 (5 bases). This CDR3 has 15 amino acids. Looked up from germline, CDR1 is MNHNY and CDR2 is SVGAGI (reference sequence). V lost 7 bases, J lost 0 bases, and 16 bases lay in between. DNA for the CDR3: TGTGCCAGCACCCAGGGCAGTTCACGCTCCTACGAGCAGTACTTC. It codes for CASTQGSSRSYEQYF.